Following are 17 T cell receptor beta chains from one sample sequenced in a study of somatic mutations in cytotoxic T cells in rheumatoid arthritis. Assay: immunoSEQ multiplex PCR; the TCRdb copy retains only in-frame clones and omits some. In the table there are some 20,000 clones, roughly 84% of which are singletons. The sample consisted of CD8+ T cells sorted from blood. The receptors derive from a woman aged 50 to 60 in good health.

The DNA of the CDR3 is TGTGCCAGCAGTTACGTCCGGGGCTTCACAGATACGCAGTATTTT. Its translation: CASSYVRGFTDTQYF. The gene calls are TRBV6-6 and TRBJ2-3; D is possibly TRBD1 or TRBD2 (5 bases each). The ends were cut back, 2 bases at V and 2 bases at J, with 11 bases in the middle. The CDR3 covers 15 residues. Germline lookup yields CDR1 MNHNY and CDR2 SVGAGI (reference sequence).

The V call is TRBV2, the J call TRBJ1-5, with D maybe TRBD1 (5 bases). V was cut by 4 bases and J by 2 bases, with 6 bases left in between. This CDR3 contains 13 residues. Germline V CDR1 and CDR2: SNHLY, FYNNEI. The CDR3 loop reads CASSGGGNQPQHF. CDR3 sequence (DNA): TGTGCCAGCAGTGGGGGGGGCAATCAGCCCCAGCATTTT.

CDR3 amino acids: CSASPGSPLHF. The CDR3 DNA reads as TGCAGTGCTAGTCCCGGGTCACCCCTCCACTTT. The V and J genes are TRBV20-1 and TRBJ1-6; D remains ambiguous. V lost 3 bases, J lost 10 bases, and 7 bases lay in between. The CDR3 covers 11 residues. Germline CDR1 reads DFQATT; CDR2 reads SNEGSKA (reference sequence).

This clone showed up just a few times. The V call is TRBV29-1, the J call TRBJ2-1; the D call may be TRBD1 or TRBD2 (5 bases each). V was shortened by 8 bases and J by 3 bases, with 14 bases between the two germline ends. Per the germline V gene, CDR1 is SQVTM and CDR2 is ANQGSEA. CDR3 length: 13 amino acids. For the CDR3, the DNA is TGCAGCATCCGGGACGGGGACTACAATGAGCAGTTCTTC. It encodes CSIRDGDYNEQFF.

The chain couples TRBV7-2 to TRBJ2-3; D call uncertain. This CDR3 region has 16 residues. The germline V and J ends were trimmed by 3 bases and 2 bases, with 15 bases remaining between them. The V gene's germline CDR1 is SGHTA and CDR2 FQGNSA. DNA of the CDR3: TGTGCCAGCAGCTTTGGGGTTTCGAGAGACACAGATACGCAGTATTTT. This translates into CASSFGVSRDTDTQYF.

CDR3 bases: TGTGCCAGCAGCTACGGGGACAGGAGTCTCGCGAACACCGGGGAGCTGTTTTTT. This codes for CASSYGDRSLANTGELFF. V and J are TRBV11-2 and TRBJ2-2; 8 bases line up with TRBD1. The germline gives CDR1 SGHAT, CDR2 FQNNGV. The length of the CDR3 is 18 residues. J was trimmed by 0 bases and V by 4 bases; bases with no gene match: 10. Drawing the rest from reference TRBV11-2 and TRBJ2-2, the complete variable domain is EAGVAQSPRYKIIEKRQSVAFWCNPISGHATLYWYQQILGQGPKLLIQFQNNGVVDDSQLPKDRFSAERLKGVDSTLKIQPAKLEDSAVYLCASSYGDRSLANTGELFFGEGSRLTVL.

J is TRBJ2-7 and V is TRBV11-2; possibly TRBD1 or TRBD2 for D (5 bases each). In germline, CDR1 is SGHAT, CDR2 FQNNGV. CDR3 size: 14 residues. The ends were cut back, 3 bases at V and 4 bases at J, with 13 bases in the middle. This chain's CDR3 is CASSLGPVPYEQYF. The CDR3 bases are TGTGCCAGCAGCTTGGGACCGGTCCCATACGAGCAGTACTTC.

This chain uses TRBV5-1 with TRBJ2-2, with D hard to call. The V and J ends lost 2 bases and 7 bases respectively, with 6 bases between them. Looked up from germline, CDR1 is SGHRS and CDR2 is YFSETQ. The CDR3 has 12 residues. The CDR3 nucleotides are TGCGCCAGCAGCTTTGTGATCGGGGAGCTGTTTTTT. Translation: CASSFVIGELFF.

The rearrangement joins TRBV19 to TRBJ1-5; 10 bases fit TRBD1. After removal of 5 bases from V and 4 bases from J, the junction contained 5 bases not matched to a gene. Germline CDR1 LNHDA, CDR2 SQIVND (reference sequence). CDR3 length: 15 amino acids. This CDR3 reads CASSAGTGANQPQHF. The DNA for the CDR3 is TGTGCCAGTAGTGCCGGGACAGGGGCAAATCAGCCCCAGCATTTT.

This clone was detected only a few times. The chain uses TRBV7-9 and TRBJ2-5; no reliable D call. The V end was cut by 5 bases, the J end by 1 base, with 2 bases between. The CDR3 is 11 residues long. Per germline, CDR1 SEHNR and CDR2 FQNEAQ (reference sequence). The CDR3 bases are TGTGCCAGCAGCGTCCAAGAGACCCAGTACTTC. It encodes CASSVQETQYF.

For the CDR3, the DNA is TGTGCCAGCAGTGAGAGGGTAGCCGGGGAGCTGTTTTTT. Translated, it gives CASSERVAGELFF. The rearrangement links TRBV6-4 to TRBJ2-2, with D perhaps matching TRBD2 (5 bases). CDR3 length: 13 residues. The germline V and J ends were trimmed by 3 bases and 6 bases, with 8 bases remaining between them. Germline V gene data show CDR1 as MRHNA and CDR2 as SNTAGT.

In its sample, this clone was seen once. The chain employs TRBV6-1 and TRBJ2-2, with D possibly being TRBD2 (5 bases). Germline CDR1 MNHNS, CDR2 SASEGT. V was pared by 3 bases and J by 1 base, with 9 bases between. The CDR3 spans 15 residues. The CDR3 DNA is TGTGCCAGCAGTGAGTCCGCGGGGAACACCGGGGAGCTGTTTTTT. Amino acids: CASSESAGNTGELFF.

The V and J genes are TRBV7-2 and TRBJ2-1; perhaps D is TRBD1 or TRBD2 (5 bases each). V shed 2 bases and J shed 6 bases, with 20 bases lying between them. The CDR3 has 17 amino acids. CDR1 SGHTA and CDR2 FQGNSA come from the germline V gene. The CDR3: CASSLSTGLIEFNEQFF. The CDR3 region has the DNA TGTGCCAGCAGCTTAAGTACAGGACTCATAGAATTCAATGAGCAGTTCTTC.

The chain uses TRBV9 and TRBJ1-1; 7 bases align to TRBD1. Germline V gene lookup returns CDR1 SGDLS and CDR2 YYNGEE. The junction had 9 bases not matched to a gene; V was cut back by 4 bases and J by 6 bases. The CDR3 spans 14 residues. The CDR3 protein is CASSPGGTASEAFF. Written as DNA, the CDR3 is TGTGCCAGCAGCCCAGGAGGGACAGCTTCTGAAGCTTTCTTT.

This chain connects TRBV6-5 to TRBJ2-7; D gene ambiguous. The CDR3 has 15 residues. V lost 3 bases to trimming and J lost 0 bases, with 12 bases between them. Per germline, CDR1 MNHEY and CDR2 SVGAGI. CDR3 coding DNA: TGTGCCAGCAGTTATACCCCTCTCGGCTCCTACGAGCAGTACTTC. This gives the protein CASSYTPLGSYEQYF.

V and J are TRBV7-2 and TRBJ2-1; 13 bases match TRBD2. The germline CDR1 and CDR2 sequences are SGHTA and FQGNSA. The CDR3 has 15 residues. Trimming took 3 bases from V and 5 from J; bases not matched to a gene: 1. CDR3 protein: CASSFTSGGDNEQFF. As DNA, the CDR3 is TGTGCCAGCAGCTTCACTAGCGGGGGGGACAATGAGCAGTTCTTC.

The V gene is TRBV13, the J gene TRBJ1-2; a weak D match, TRBD1 (5 bases). This CDR3 has 16 amino acids. CDR1 is PRHDT and CDR2 is FYEKMQ in the germline V gene (reference sequence). The V end lost 1 base, the J end lost 1 base, and 13 bases lay between the germline ends. The CDR3 DNA reads as TGTGCCAGCAGCTTAGTGTCAGGGTGGGGTAACTATGGCTACACCTTC. The encoded protein is CASSLVSGWGNYGYTF.